The entry below describes one T cell receptor (beta chain). A read error may account for a junction end that differs from germline. Distinct nucleotide sequences in the sample also encode this CDR3. The data stem from a study of cytomegalovirus exposure and HLA in healthy donors. PCR used 60 Vbeta primers and 13 Jbeta primers. Profiled with immunoSEQ multiplex PCR; TCRdb holds only in-frame clones, not every one. This sample has over 250,000 clones, with roughly two thirds found just once. The CDR3 is made up of 16 amino acids. CDR1 SGHRS and CDR2 YFSETQ come from the germline V gene. This chain links TRBV5-1 with TRBJ2-7; 14 bases match TRBD2. This receptor was taken from a female donor in good health and CMV-seronegative. Sequencing used PBMCs. CDR3 bases: TGCGCAAGCAGCTTAGCCGGGACTAGCGGGAGCTACGAGCAGTACTTC. Translated, it gives CASSLAGTSGSYEQYF.